This T cell receptor (beta chain) is from a study of T cell responses to AZD1222 COVID-19 vaccine. Libraries were prepared by immunoSEQ multiplex PCR; TCRdb keeps only in-frame clonotypes and omits some of them. Of approximately 50,000 clones listed, 85% to 90% are singletons. Whole-study results and caveats: Only a handful of AZD1222 recipients, more than five in all, had baseline seropositivity. Spike-specific TCR repertoires showed rising breadth and depth after two AZD1222 doses. Unmutated variant regions reportedly attract nearly half of all spike-specific TCRs. The donors showed a predominance of white British ancestry and of females, with possible underestimation of clonal diversity.

A note on this clone: Its antigen is undetermined. The sample holds other DNA sequences that translate to the same CDR3.

V gave up 0 bases and J gave up 0 bases; unmatched junction bases: 3. Germline V gene sequence: CDR1 SGDLS, CDR2 YYNGEE. The CDR3 sequence is 16 residues long. The J gene is TRBJ1-3, the V gene TRBV9; TRBD1 agrees at 7 bases. The sequencing here drew on peripheral blood, taken on day 0 of MenACWY control vaccination. The clonotype comes from an adult in good health. The CDR3 bases are TGTGCCAGCAGCGTAGTGGGGACAGTCTCTGGAAACACCATATATTTT. It encodes CASSVVGTVSGNTIYF.